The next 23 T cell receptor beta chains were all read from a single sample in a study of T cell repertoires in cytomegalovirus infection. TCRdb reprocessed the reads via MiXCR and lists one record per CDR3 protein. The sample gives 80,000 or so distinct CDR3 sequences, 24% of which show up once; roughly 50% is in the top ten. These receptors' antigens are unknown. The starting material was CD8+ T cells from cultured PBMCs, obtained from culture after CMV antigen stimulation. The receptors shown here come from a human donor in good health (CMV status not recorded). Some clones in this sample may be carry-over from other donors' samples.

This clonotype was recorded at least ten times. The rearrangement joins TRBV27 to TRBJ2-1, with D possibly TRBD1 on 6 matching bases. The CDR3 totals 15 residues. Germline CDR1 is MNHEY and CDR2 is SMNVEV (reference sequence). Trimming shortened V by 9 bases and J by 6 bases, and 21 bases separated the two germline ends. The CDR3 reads CASKRRDISPNEQFF. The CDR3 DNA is TGTGCCAGTAAACGCCGGGACATCTCTCCCAATGAGCAGTTCTTC.

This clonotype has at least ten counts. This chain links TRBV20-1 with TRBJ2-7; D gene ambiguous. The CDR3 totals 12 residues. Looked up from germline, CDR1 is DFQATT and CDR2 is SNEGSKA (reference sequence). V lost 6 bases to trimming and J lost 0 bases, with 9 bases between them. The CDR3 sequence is CSATRSSYEQYF. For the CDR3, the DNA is TGCAGTGCCACGCGCTCCTCCTACGAGCAGTACTTC.

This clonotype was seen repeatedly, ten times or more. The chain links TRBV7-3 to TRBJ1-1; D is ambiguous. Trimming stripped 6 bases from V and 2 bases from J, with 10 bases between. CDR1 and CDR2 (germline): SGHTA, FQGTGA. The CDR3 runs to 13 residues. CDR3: CASSYSSNTEAFF. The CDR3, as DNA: TGTGCCAGCAGTTACTCCAGCAACACTGAAGCTTTCTTT.

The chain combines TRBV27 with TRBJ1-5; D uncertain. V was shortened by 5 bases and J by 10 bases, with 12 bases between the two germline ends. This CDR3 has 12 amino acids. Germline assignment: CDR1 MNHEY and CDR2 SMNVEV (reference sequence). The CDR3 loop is CASSHGREPQHF. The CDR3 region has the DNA TGTGCCAGCAGTCACGGACGGGAACCCCAGCATTTT.

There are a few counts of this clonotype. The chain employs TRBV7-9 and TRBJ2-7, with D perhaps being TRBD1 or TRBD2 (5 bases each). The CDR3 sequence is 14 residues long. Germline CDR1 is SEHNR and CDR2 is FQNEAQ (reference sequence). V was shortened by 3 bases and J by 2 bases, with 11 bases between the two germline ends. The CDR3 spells CASSLRDGTYEQYF. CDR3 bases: TGTGCCAGCAGCTTGAGGGACGGGACCTACGAGCAGTACTTC.

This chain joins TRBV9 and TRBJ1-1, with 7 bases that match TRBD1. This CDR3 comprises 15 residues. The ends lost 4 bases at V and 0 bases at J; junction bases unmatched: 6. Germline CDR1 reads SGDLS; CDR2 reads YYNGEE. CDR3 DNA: TGTGCCAGCAGCCCCTCAGGGGGATTGAACACTGAAGCTTTCTTT. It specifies CASSPSGGLNTEAFF.

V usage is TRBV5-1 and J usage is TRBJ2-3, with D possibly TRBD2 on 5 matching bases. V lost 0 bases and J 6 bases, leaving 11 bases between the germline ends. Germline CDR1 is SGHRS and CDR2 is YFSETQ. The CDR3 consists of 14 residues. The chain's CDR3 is CASSLERRGDTQYF. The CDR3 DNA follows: TGCGCCAGCAGCTTGGAGCGGAGAGGGGATACGCAGTATTTT.

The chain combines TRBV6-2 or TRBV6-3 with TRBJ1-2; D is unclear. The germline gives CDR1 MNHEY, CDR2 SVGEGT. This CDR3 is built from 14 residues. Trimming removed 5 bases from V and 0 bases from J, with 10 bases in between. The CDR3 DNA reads TGTGCCAGCAGTCCGGGCGGGCCTAACTATGGCTACACCTTC. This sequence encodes CASSPGGPNYGYTF.

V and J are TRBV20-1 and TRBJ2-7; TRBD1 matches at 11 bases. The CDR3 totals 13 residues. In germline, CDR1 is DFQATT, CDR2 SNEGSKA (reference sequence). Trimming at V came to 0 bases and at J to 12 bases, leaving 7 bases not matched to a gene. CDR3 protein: CSARDRTGGHWYF. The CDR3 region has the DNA TGCAGTGCTAGAGATAGGACAGGGGGCCACTGGTACTTC.

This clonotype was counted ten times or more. The CDR3 sequence: CASSPGTGSFHGYTF. Here the CDR3 DNA reads TGCGCCAGCAGCCCCGGGACAGGGAGCTTCCATGGCTACACCTTC. The chain employs TRBV4-3 and TRBJ1-2, with TRBD1 matching 9 bases. The junction had 9 bases not matched to a gene; V was cut back by 4 bases and J by 6 bases. Germline CDR1 LGHNA, CDR2 YSLEER. The CDR3 extends over 15 amino acids.

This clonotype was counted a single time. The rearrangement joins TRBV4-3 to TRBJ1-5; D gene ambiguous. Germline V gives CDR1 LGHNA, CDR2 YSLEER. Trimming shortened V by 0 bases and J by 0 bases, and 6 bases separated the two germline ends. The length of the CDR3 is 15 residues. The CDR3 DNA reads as TGCGCCAGCAGCCAAGAGGTAGATAGCAATCAGCCCCAGCATTTT. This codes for CASSQEVDSNQPQHF.

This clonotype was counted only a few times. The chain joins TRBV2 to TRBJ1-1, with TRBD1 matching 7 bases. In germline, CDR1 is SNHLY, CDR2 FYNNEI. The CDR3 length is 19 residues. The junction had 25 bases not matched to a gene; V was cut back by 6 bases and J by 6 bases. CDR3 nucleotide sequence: TGTGCCAGCAGGTTCGACAGGGTTAGGAGTGTTTTGACGGAGGCTGAAGCTTTCTTT. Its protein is CASRFDRVRSVLTEAEAFF.

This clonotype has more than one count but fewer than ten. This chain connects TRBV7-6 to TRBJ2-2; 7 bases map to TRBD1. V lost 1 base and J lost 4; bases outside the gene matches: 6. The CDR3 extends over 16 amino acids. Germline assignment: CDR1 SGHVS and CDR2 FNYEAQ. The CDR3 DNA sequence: TGTGCCAGCAGCTTAGAAGGGGGCAGCAGCACCGGGGAGCTGTTTTTT. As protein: CASSLEGGSSTGELFF. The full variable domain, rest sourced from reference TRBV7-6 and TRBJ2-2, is GAGVSQSPRYKVTKRGQDVALRCDPISGHVSLYWYRQALGQGPEFLTYFNYEAQQDKSGLPNDRFSAERPEGSISTLTIQRTEQRDSAMYRCASSLEGGSSTGELFFGEGSRLTVL.

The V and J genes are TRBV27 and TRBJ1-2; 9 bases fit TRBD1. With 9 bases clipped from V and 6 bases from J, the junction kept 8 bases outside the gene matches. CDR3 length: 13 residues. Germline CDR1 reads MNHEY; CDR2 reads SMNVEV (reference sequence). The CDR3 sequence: CASRDRVIDGYTF. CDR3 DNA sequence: TGTGCCAGTCGGGACAGGGTTATCGATGGCTACACCTTC.

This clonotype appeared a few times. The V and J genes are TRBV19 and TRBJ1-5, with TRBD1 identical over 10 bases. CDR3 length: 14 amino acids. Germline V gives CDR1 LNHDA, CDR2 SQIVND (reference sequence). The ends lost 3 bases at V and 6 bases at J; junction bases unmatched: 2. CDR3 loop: CASSIRTGGQPQHF. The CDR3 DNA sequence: TGTGCCAGTAGTATCCGGACAGGGGGTCAGCCCCAGCATTTT.

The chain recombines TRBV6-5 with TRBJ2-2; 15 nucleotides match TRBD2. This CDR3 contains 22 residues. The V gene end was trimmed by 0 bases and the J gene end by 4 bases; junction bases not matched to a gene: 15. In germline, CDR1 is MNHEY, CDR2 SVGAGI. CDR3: CASSYSRQPGLAGGGGTGELFF. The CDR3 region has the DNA TGTGCCAGCAGTTACTCGCGGCAGCCGGGACTAGCGGGGGGAGGTGGCACCGGGGAGCTGTTTTTT.

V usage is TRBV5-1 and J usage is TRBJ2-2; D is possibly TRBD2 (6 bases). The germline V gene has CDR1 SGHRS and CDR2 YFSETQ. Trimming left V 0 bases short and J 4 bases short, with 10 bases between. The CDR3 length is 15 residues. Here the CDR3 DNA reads TGCGCCAGCAGCTTGGAACTAGCCGGCACCGGGGAGCTGTTTTTT. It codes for CASSLELAGTGELFF.

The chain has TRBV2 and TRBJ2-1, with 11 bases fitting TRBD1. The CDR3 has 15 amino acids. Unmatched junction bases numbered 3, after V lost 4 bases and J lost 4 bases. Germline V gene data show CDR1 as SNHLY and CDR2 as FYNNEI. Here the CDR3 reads CASSGTGGGYNEQFF. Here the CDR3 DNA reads TGTGCCAGCAGTGGGACAGGGGGCGGTTACAATGAGCAGTTCTTC.

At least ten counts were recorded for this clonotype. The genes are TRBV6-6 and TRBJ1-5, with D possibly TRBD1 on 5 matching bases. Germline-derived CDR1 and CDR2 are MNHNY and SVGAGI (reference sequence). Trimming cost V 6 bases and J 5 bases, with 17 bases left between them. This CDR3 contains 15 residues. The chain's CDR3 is CASSTGGDRDQPQHF. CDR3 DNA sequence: TGTGCCAGCAGCACAGGTGGGGACCGGGATCAGCCCCAGCATTTT.

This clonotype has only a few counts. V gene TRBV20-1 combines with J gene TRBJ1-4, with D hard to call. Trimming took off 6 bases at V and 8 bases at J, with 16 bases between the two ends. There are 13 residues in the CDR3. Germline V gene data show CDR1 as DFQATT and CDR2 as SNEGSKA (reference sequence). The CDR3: CSARRVGHEKLFF. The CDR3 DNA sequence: TGCAGTGCCCGACGGGTGGGCCACGAAAAACTGTTTTTT.

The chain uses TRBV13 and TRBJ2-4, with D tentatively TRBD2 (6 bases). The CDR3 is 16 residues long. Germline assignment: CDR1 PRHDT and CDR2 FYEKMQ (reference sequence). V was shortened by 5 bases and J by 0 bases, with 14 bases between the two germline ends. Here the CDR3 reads CASSPEGSRAKNIQYF. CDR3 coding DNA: TGTGCCAGCAGCCCGGAGGGCTCCCGAGCCAAAAACATTCAGTACTTC.

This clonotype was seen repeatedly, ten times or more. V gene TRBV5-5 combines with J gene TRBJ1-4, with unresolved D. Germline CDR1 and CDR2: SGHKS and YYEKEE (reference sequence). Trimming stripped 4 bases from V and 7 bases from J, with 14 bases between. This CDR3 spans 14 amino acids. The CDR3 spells CASSPQVGGEKLFF. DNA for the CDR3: TGTGCCAGCAGCCCCCAGGTGGGCGGTGAAAAACTGTTTTTT.

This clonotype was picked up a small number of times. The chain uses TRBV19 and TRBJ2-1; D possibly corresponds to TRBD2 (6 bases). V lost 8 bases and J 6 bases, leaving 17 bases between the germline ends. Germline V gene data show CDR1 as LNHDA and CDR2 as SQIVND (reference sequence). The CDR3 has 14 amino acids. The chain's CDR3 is CASVPRGYGNEQFF. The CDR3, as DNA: TGTGCCAGTGTACCACGGGGGTATGGCAATGAGCAGTTCTTC.